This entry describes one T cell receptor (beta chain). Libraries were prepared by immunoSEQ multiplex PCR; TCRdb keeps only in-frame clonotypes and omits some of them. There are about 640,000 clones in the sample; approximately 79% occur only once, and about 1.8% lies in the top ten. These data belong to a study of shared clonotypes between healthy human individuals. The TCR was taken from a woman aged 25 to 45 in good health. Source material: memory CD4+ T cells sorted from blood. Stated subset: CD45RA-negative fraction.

The CDR3 nucleotides are TGTGCCACCAGCGAGGGGAAGAGTCAGCCCCAGCATTTT. Its protein product is CATSEGKSQPQHF. J is TRBJ1-5 and V is TRBV15; tentative D call: TRBD1 (5 bases). Trimming took off 5 bases at V and 6 bases at J, with 11 bases between the two ends. The CDR3 contains 13 residues. The germline V gene has CDR1 LNHNV and CDR2 YYDKDF (reference sequence).